Below, 26 T cell receptor beta chains from the same sample are listed, as sequenced in a study of shared clonotypes between healthy human individuals. Data came from immunoSEQ multiplex PCR; TCRdb stores just in-frame clones and leaves some out. The sample consists of millions of clones, roughly nine tenths of them appearing once. The sample comprised naive CD4+ T cells sorted from blood. Stated subset: CD45RA+ positively selected. The receptors derive from a man younger than 35 in good health.

The chain has TRBV6-6 and TRBJ1-3, with D maybe TRBD1 (5 bases). CDR1 MNHNY and CDR2 SVGAGI come from the germline V gene (reference sequence). The V gene lost 4 bases and the J gene lost 0 bases, with 13 bases spanning the gap. The CDR3 extends over 16 amino acids. The CDR3 region has the DNA TGTGCCAGCAGTTTCTGGGACCTGAGCTCTGGAAACACCATATATTTT. This sequence encodes CASSFWDLSSGNTIYF.

The chain couples TRBV9 to TRBJ2-3, with D unclear. This CDR3 has 12 residues. V was trimmed by 0 bases and J by 6 bases, leaving 5 bases between them. CDR1 and CDR2 (germline): SGDLS, YYNGEE. The CDR3: CASSVVDDTQYF. The DNA for the CDR3 is TGTGCCAGCAGCGTAGTGGACGATACGCAGTATTTT.

The rearrangement joins TRBV19 to TRBJ1-1; 11 nucleotides line up with TRBD1. CDR1 is LNHDA and CDR2 is SQIVND in the germline V gene (reference sequence). This CDR3 has 16 residues. V trimming: 4 bases; J trimming: 2 bases; junction bases outside the gene matches: 6. Here the CDR3 reads CASSTRTGGFNTEAFF. The CDR3 bases are TGTGCCAGTAGTACCCGGACAGGGGGCTTCAACACTGAAGCTTTCTTT.

The genes are TRBV2 and TRBJ1-5; D gene unclear. The germline gives CDR1 SNHLY, CDR2 FYNNEI. The germline V and J ends were trimmed by 7 bases and 2 bases, with 12 bases remaining between them. The CDR3 sequence is 14 residues long. CDR3 in amino acids: CASIGERGNQPQHF. The DNA of the CDR3 is TGTGCCAGCATCGGGGAAAGGGGCAATCAGCCCCAGCATTTT.

This chain connects TRBV7-2 to TRBJ2-5; D may be TRBD2 (5 bases). Germline-derived CDR1 and CDR2 are SGHTA and FQGNSA. Trimming pared 2 bases from V and 5 bases from J, leaving 12 bases between. This CDR3 region has 14 residues. CDR3 DNA: TGTGCCAGCAGCTTAACTCGGGGAAGGGAGACCCAGTACTTC. Its translation is CASSLTRGRETQYF.

The chain carries TRBV28 and TRBJ1-1; maybe TRBD1 (5 bases). CDR3 size: 16 residues. Trimming cost V 3 bases and J 4 bases, with 18 bases left between them. The V gene's germline CDR1 is MDHEN and CDR2 SYDVKM. The CDR3 reads CASSLAALDGGTEAFF. CDR3 nucleotides: TGTGCCAGCAGTTTGGCCGCATTAGACGGGGGCACTGAAGCTTTCTTT. The entire variable domain, with the rest obtained from reference TRBV28 and TRBJ1-1, is as follows: DVKVTQSSRYLVKRTGEKVFLECVQDMDHENMFWYRQDPGLGLRLIYFSYDVKMKEKGDIPEGYSVSREKKERFSLILESASTNQTSMYLCASSLAALDGGTEAFFGQGTRLTVV.

The rearrangement links TRBV7-2 to TRBJ2-7; D call uncertain. The CDR3 is 13 amino acids. The ends were cut back, 5 bases at V and 2 bases at J, with 10 bases in the middle. In germline, CDR1 is SGHTA, CDR2 FQGNSA. This CDR3 reads CASSRVLAYEQYF. The CDR3 region has the DNA TGTGCCAGCAGCAGGGTTTTAGCCTACGAGCAGTACTTC.

V usage is TRBV6-6 and J usage is TRBJ1-2; 7 bases match TRBD1. In germline, CDR1 is MNHNY, CDR2 SVGAGI (reference sequence). Trimming cost V 9 bases and J 5 bases; bases outside gene matches: 3. The CDR3 has 11 amino acids. The CDR3 spells CASNRGYGYTF. DNA of the CDR3: TGTGCCAGTAACAGGGGATATGGCTACACCTTC.

The chain has TRBV5-1 and TRBJ2-2, with TRBD2 matching over 14 bases. With 3 bases clipped from V and 8 bases from J, the junction kept 6 bases outside the gene matches. The CDR3 length is 16 residues. In germline, CDR1 is SGHRS, CDR2 YFSETQ. The CDR3 coding sequence is TGCGCCAGCAGCTCGACTAGCGGGAGGGCCGTTGGGGAGCTGTTTTTT. It is translated as CASSSTSGRAVGELFF.

V and J are TRBV14 and TRBJ1-4, with 7 bases identical to TRBD1. V shed 2 bases, J shed 4 bases, and the junction held 4 bases outside the gene matches. The CDR3 loop spans 15 amino acids. CDR1 and CDR2 (germline): SGHDN, FVKESK. CDR3 loop: CASSQSGGNNEKLFF. The DNA for the CDR3 is TGTGCCAGCAGCCAATCAGGGGGAAATAATGAAAAACTGTTTTTT.

The chain has TRBV10-3 and TRBJ2-2; no definite D call. This CDR3 spans 16 amino acids. V was clipped by 4 bases and J by 2 bases, with 14 bases between them. The germline V gene encodes CDR1 ENHRY and CDR2 SYGVKD. In DNA, the CDR3 is TGTGCCATCAGTGCCGGTCGTCCAGCCAACACCGGGGAGCTGTTTTTT. As protein: CAISAGRPANTGELFF.

The chain couples TRBV27 to TRBJ2-1, with 9 bases lining up with TRBD2. V lost 6 bases and J lost 12; bases outside the gene matches: 15. Germline-derived CDR1 and CDR2 are MNHEY and SMNVEV (reference sequence). The CDR3 has 15 residues. The CDR3 is CASSPGLASYKGQFF. The CDR3, as DNA: TGTGCCAGCAGCCCGGGACTAGCCTCTTATAAAGGGCAGTTCTTC.

The rearrangement joins TRBV19 to TRBJ2-3; TRBD1 matches at 9 bases. Germline V gives CDR1 LNHDA, CDR2 SQIVND (reference sequence). The CDR3 spans 17 residues. V dropped 2 bases and J dropped 2; count of bases not matched to a gene: 8. CDR3 coding DNA: TGTGCCAGTAGTATAACGACAGGGGGGACCTTCACAGATACGCAGTATTTT. Translated, it gives CASSITTGGTFTDTQYF.

As for this clone: Distinct nucleotide sequences in the sample also encode this CDR3. The CDR3 spells CASSVAGGLTYNEQFF. In nucleotides, the CDR3 is TGTGCCAGCAGCGTAGCTGGGGGGCTCACCTACAATGAGCAGTTCTTC. The chain couples TRBV9 to TRBJ2-1; the D gene could be TRBD1 or TRBD2 (6 bases each). Germline CDR1 SGDLS, CDR2 YYNGEE. The CDR3 has 16 residues. The V and J ends lost 0 bases and 2 bases respectively, with 12 bases between them. The complete variable domain, with remaining parts taken from reference TRBV9 and TRBJ2-1, reads DSGVTQTPKHLITATGQRVTLRCSPRSGDLSVYWYQQSLDQGLQFLIQYYNGEERAKGNILERFSAQQFPDLHSELNLSSLELGDSALYFCASSVAGGLTYNEQFFGPGTRLTVL.

Points on this clone: Distinct nucleotide sequences in the sample also encode this CDR3. This chain joins TRBV6-5 and TRBJ1-5; no firm D call. The CDR3 has 13 residues. From germline, CDR1 is MNHEY and CDR2 SVGAGI. Deletions cut 2 bases from V and 3 bases from J, with 5 bases between. For the CDR3, the DNA is TGTGCCAGCAGTTACGTTGCCAATCAGCCCCAGCATTTT. Its translation: CASSYVANQPQHF.

This clone was counted only a few times. The CDR3 nucleotides are TGTGCCAGTAGTCCCGGACAGGAGTATGGCTACACCTTC. Translating it yields CASSPGQEYGYTF. This chain uses TRBV19 with TRBJ1-2, with TRBD1 identical over 7 bases. V was pared by 5 bases and J by 5 bases, with 5 bases of the junction left unmatched. This CDR3 contains 13 residues. Germline V gene lookup returns CDR1 LNHDA and CDR2 SQIVND (reference sequence).

V and J are TRBV5-1 and TRBJ2-1; weak D call: TRBD1 (5 bases). Germline CDR1 SGHRS, CDR2 YFSETQ. CDR3 size: 14 residues. V lost 2 bases to trimming and J lost 8 bases, with 14 bases between them. CDR3 in amino acids: CASSLTTVGYEQFF. In DNA, the CDR3 is TGCGCCAGCAGCTTAACGACAGTCGGTTATGAGCAGTTCTTC.

The genes are TRBV5-1 and TRBJ2-5; 9 bases fit TRBD1. Germline trimming cut 1 base from V and 5 bases from J; bases unmatched to any gene: 12. CDR1 and CDR2 from the germline V gene are SGHRS and YFSETQ. The CDR3 loop spans 17 amino acids. The CDR3 spells CASSLYDAGTGHETQYF. CDR3 DNA: TGCGCCAGCAGCTTGTACGACGCCGGGACAGGGCACGAGACCCAGTACTTC. Drawing the rest from reference TRBV5-1 and TRBJ2-5, the complete variable domain is KAGVTQTPRYLIKTRGQQVTLSCSPISGHRSVSWYQQTPGQGLQFLFEYFSETQRNKGNFPGRFSGRQFSNSRSEMNVSTLELGDSALYLCASSLYDAGTGHETQYFGPGTRLLVL.

This rearrangement joins TRBV4-1 to TRBJ2-3; 8 bases fit TRBD2. This CDR3 is 17 amino acids long. Trimming removed 0 bases from V and 2 bases from J; junction bases left unmatched: 7. CDR1 and CDR2 (germline): MGHRA, YSYEKL. In nucleotides, the CDR3 is TGCGCCAGCAGCCAAGACGAGAGCGGGAGAGTCACAGATACGCAGTATTTT. Its protein product is CASSQDESGRVTDTQYF.

In regard to this clone: The sample contains more than one DNA sequence encoding this CDR3. As DNA, the CDR3 is TGTGCCAGCAGCTTAGCGGGACTAGCAAGCCAAGAGACCCAGTACTTC. Protein sequence: CASSLAGLASQETQYF. This chain joins TRBV7-2 and TRBJ2-5; 9 bases agree with TRBD2. Unmatched junction bases numbered 3, after V lost 0 bases and J lost 1 base. CDR1 and CDR2 from the germline V gene are SGHTA and FQGNSA. The CDR3 contains 16 residues.

V usage is TRBV6-1 and J usage is TRBJ2-4; 8 nucleotides align to TRBD2. J was trimmed by 5 bases and V by 7 bases; bases with no gene match: 10. The CDR3 contains 15 residues. From germline, CDR1 is MNHNS and CDR2 SASEGT. The CDR3 region has the DNA TGTGCCAGCACCGGACGGGGGGGATATGAAAACATTCAGTACTTC. As protein: CASTGRGGYENIQYF.

The chain carries TRBV30 and TRBJ2-3; 7 bases align to TRBD2. This CDR3 spans 15 amino acids. Unmatched junction bases numbered 11, after V lost 4 bases and J lost 4 bases. Per the germline V gene, CDR1 is GTSNPN and CDR2 is SVGIG (reference sequence). In DNA form, the CDR3 reads TGTGCCTGGATTTCAACTAGCGCAAAGTCAGATACGCAGTATTTT. This sequence encodes CAWISTSAKSDTQYF.

CDR3: CASSHDRQGTGELFF. The CDR3 DNA is TGCGCCAGCAGCCATGATAGGCAGGGGACCGGGGAGCTGTTTTTT. The chain has TRBV4-1 and TRBJ2-2; D might be TRBD1 (6 bases). Trimming removed 3 bases from V and 5 bases from J, with 13 bases in between. This CDR3 has 15 amino acids. The germline V gene encodes CDR1 MGHRA and CDR2 YSYEKL.

The CDR3 region is CATSARSGGYNEQFF. CDR3 coding DNA: TGTGCCACCAGCGCTCGGAGCGGGGGGTACAATGAGCAGTTCTTC. This chain connects TRBV15 to TRBJ2-1; 9 bases are shared with TRBD2. With 5 bases clipped from V and 4 bases from J, the junction kept 6 bases outside the gene matches. Germline V gene sequence: CDR1 LNHNV, CDR2 YYDKDF (reference sequence). The CDR3 is made up of 15 amino acids.

The chain combines TRBV5-1 with TRBJ1-1; tentatively, D is TRBD1 (6 bases). Germline CDR1 and CDR2: SGHRS and YFSETQ. Trimming removed 4 bases from V and 0 bases from J, with 13 bases in between. The CDR3 is 15 amino acids. The CDR3 protein is CASSQRGGMNTEAFF. CDR3 in DNA: TGCGCCAGCAGCCAGAGGGGGGGTATGAACACTGAAGCTTTCTTT.

The CDR3 spells CASSPIPYTEAFF. For the CDR3, the DNA is TGTGCCAGCAGCCCCATCCCTTACACTGAAGCTTTCTTT. The chain combines TRBV7-9 with TRBJ1-1; D is unresolved. Trimming took 5 bases from V and 3 from J, leaving 10 bases between them. Germline V gene sequence: CDR1 SEHNR, CDR2 FQNEAQ (reference sequence). The CDR3 is made up of 13 amino acids.